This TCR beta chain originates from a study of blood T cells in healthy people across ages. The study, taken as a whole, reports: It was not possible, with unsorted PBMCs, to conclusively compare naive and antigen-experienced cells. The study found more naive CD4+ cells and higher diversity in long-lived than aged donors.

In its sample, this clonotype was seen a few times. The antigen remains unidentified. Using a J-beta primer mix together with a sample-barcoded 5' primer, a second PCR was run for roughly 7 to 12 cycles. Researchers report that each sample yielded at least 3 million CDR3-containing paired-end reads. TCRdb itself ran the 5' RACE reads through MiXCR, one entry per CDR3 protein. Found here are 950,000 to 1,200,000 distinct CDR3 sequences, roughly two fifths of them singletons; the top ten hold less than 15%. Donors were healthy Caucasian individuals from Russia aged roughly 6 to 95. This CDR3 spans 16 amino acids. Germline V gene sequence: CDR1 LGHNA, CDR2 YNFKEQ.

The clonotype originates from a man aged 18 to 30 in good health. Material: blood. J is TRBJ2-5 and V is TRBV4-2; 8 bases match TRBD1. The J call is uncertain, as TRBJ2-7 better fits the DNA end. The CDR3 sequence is CASSQALGQGSYEQYF. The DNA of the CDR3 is TGTGCCAGCAGCCAAGCTCTTGGACAGGGTTCGTACGAGCAGTACTTC.